The 22 T cell receptor beta chains below come from one sample, sequenced in a study of immune evolution from preneoplasia to lung adenocarcinoma. Libraries were prepared by immunoSEQ multiplex PCR; TCRdb keeps only in-frame clonotypes and omits some of them. There are about 11,000 clones in the sample; around 81% occur only once, and about 4% lies in the top ten. The sample taken for sequencing was FFPE minimally invasive lung adenocarcinoma tissue. The receptors originated from a person aged 60-80 years with lung adenocarcinoma.

J is TRBJ2-7 and V is TRBV12-5; a possible D gene is TRBD1 (5 bases). V lost 5 bases and J lost 6, with 8 bases in between. This CDR3 comprises 11 residues. The germline V gene encodes CDR1 LGHNT and CDR2 FRNRAP. The CDR3 protein is CASGTGGEQYF. In DNA, the CDR3 is TGTGCTAGTGGTACAGGTGGCGAGCAGTACTTC.

The chain has TRBV6-5 and TRBJ1-1, with TRBD1 matching over 10 bases. Germline loops: CDR1 MNHEY, CDR2 SVGAGI. The CDR3 has 15 residues. Germline trimming cut 5 bases from V and 1 base from J; bases unmatched to any gene: 4. CDR3 sequence: CASSKDRGRNTEAFF. In DNA form, the CDR3 reads TGTGCCAGCAGTAAAGACAGGGGGCGGAACACTGAAGCTTTCTTT.

The chain links TRBV6-5 to TRBJ1-2; no firm D call. The V gene's germline CDR1 is MNHEY and CDR2 SVGAGI. The CDR3 totals 15 residues. V was cut by 2 bases and J by 4 bases, with 14 bases left in between. The CDR3 DNA reads TGTGCCAGCAGTTACCTGAGCGAGACACGCTATGGCTACACCTTC. Protein product: CASSYLSETRYGYTF.

The table lists this clone with a count of one. J is TRBJ1-2 and V is TRBV28, with D unresolved. This CDR3 region has 14 residues. The ends were cut back, 3 bases at V and 6 bases at J, with 14 bases in the middle. CDR1 is MDHEN, CDR2 SYDVKM, per germline. The DNA for the CDR3 is TGTGCCAGCAGTTTGACATCCCTTCAAGATGGCTACACCTTC. Encoded protein: CASSLTSLQDGYTF.

CDR3 loop: CASSSSGSLDTQYF. CDR3 coding DNA: TGTGCCAGCAGCTCTAGCGGGAGTTTAGATACGCAGTATTTT. The V gene is TRBV9, the J gene TRBJ2-3; 10 bases fit TRBD2. The CDR3 is 14 residues long. V trimming: 4 bases; J trimming: 5 bases; junction bases outside the gene matches: 4. CDR1 SGDLS and CDR2 YYNGEE come from the germline V gene.

The chain employs TRBV7-3 and TRBJ2-2, with D maybe TRBD2 (6 bases). The V gene lost 5 bases and the J gene lost 5 bases, with 15 bases spanning the gap. The CDR3 covers 15 residues. In germline, CDR1 is SGHTA, CDR2 FQGTGA. The CDR3 DNA reads TGTGCCAGCAGCCCTGGTCGGGGGATGACCGGGGAGCTGTTTTTT. Residues: CASSPGRGMTGELFF.

The gene calls are TRBV5-5 and TRBJ2-1; 9 nucleotides match TRBD2. Germline V gives CDR1 SGHKS, CDR2 YYEKEE (reference sequence). With V trimmed by 0 bases and J by 10 bases, 14 bases remained unmatched. This CDR3 is built from 17 residues. The CDR3 DNA sequence: TGTGCCAGCAGCTTGGCAGGGACGCTGAGCGGGAGGTGGGAGCAGTTCTTC. Residues: CASSLAGTLSGRWEQFF.

The rearrangement uses TRBV6-5 and TRBJ2-2; 7 nucleotides align to TRBD1. V dropped 5 bases and J dropped 5; count of bases not matched to a gene: 5. The CDR3 contains 14 residues. Germline CDR1 and CDR2: MNHEY and SVGAGI. In nucleotides, the CDR3 is TGTGCCAGCAGTCAGACAGGGACGACCGGGGAGCTGTTTTTT. Amino acid sequence: CASSQTGTTGELFF.

The chain recombines TRBV28 with TRBJ2-5; TRBD2 matches at 8 bases. The germline V gene has CDR1 MDHEN and CDR2 SYDVKM. This CDR3 spans 14 amino acids. The V and J ends lost 4 bases and 4 bases, in that order; junction bases with no gene match: 5. This CDR3 reads CASSSLAGRETQYF. CDR3 in DNA: TGTGCCAGCAGTTCTTTAGCGGGACGAGAGACCCAGTACTTC. The variable domain in full, with the rest retrieved from reference TRBV28 and TRBJ2-5, is DVKVTQSSRYLVKRTGEKVFLECVQDMDHENMFWYRQDPGLGLRLIYFSYDVKMKEKGDIPEGYSVSREKKERFSLILESASTNQTSMYLCASSSLAGRETQYFGPGTRLLVL.

J is TRBJ2-7 and V is TRBV5-5; weak D call: TRBD2 (5 bases). Trimming cost V 1 base and J 0 bases, with 8 bases left between them. The CDR3 length is 14 residues. Germline CDR1 is SGHKS and CDR2 is YYEKEE (reference sequence). CDR3 DNA sequence: TGTGCCAGCAGCTTGCGGGATACCTCCTACGAGCAGTACTTC. Translation: CASSLRDTSYEQYF. Looking up the rest from reference TRBV5-5 and TRBJ2-7 gives the full variable domain: DAGVTQSPTHLIKTRGQQVTLRCSPISGHKSVSWYQQVLGQGPQFIFQYYEKEERGRGNFPDRFSARQFPNYSSELNVNALLLGDSALYLCASSLRDTSYEQYFGPGTRLTVT.

The chain employs TRBV2 and TRBJ2-1; 12 nucleotides match TRBD2. The V segment lost 0 bases and the J segment 7 bases; nucleotides outside the gene matches: 7. CDR1 is SNHLY, CDR2 FYNNEI, per germline. CDR3 length equals 17 residues. The CDR3 nucleotides read TGTGCCAGCAGTGAAGCGCTTCTAGCGGGAGGGGGGAATGAGCAGTTCTTC. Its protein is CASSEALLAGGGNEQFF. The complete variable domain, with remaining parts taken from reference TRBV2 and TRBJ2-1, reads EPEVTQTPSHQVTQMGQEVILRCVPISNHLYFYWYRQILGQKVEFLVSFYNNEISEKSEIFDDQFSVERPDGSNFTLKIRSTKLEDSAMYFCASSEALLAGGGNEQFFGPGTRLTVL.

The chain uses TRBV7-2 and TRBJ2-4; D is unresolved. Trimming took off 5 bases at V and 0 bases at J, with 17 bases between the two ends. The CDR3 loop spans 17 amino acids. Germline V gives CDR1 SGHTA, CDR2 FQGNSA. The CDR3 is CASSAPGVGLAKNIQYF. CDR3 sequence (DNA): TGTGCCAGCAGCGCCCCGGGCGTGGGTCTAGCCAAAAACATTCAGTACTTC. The full variable domain, in which reference TRBV7-2 and TRBJ2-4 provide the parts outside the CDR3, is GAGVSQSPSNKVTEKGKDVELRCDPISGHTALYWYRQSLGQGLEFLIYFQGNSAPDKSGLPSDRFSAERTGGSVSTLTIQRTQQEDSAVYLCASSAPGVGLAKNIQYFGAGTRLSVL.

V is TRBV19 and J is TRBJ1-3; D is unresolved. CDR1 and CDR2 (germline): LNHDA, SQIVND (reference sequence). Trimming shortened V by 6 bases and J by 0 bases, and 6 bases separated the two germline ends. The CDR3 has 13 amino acids. The CDR3 protein is CASSDISGNTIYF. In DNA form, the CDR3 reads TGTGCCAGTAGCGACATCTCTGGAAACACCATATATTTT.

In DNA form, the CDR3 reads TGTGCCAGCAGTTTCCGTACCGGGACTAGCGCAGATACGCAGTATTTT. It is translated as CASSFRTGTSADTQYF. This chain connects TRBV27 to TRBJ2-3; 10 nucleotides agree with TRBD2. The V and J ends lost 3 bases and 4 bases, in that order; junction bases with no gene match: 7. CDR1 MNHEY and CDR2 SMNVEV come from the germline V gene (reference sequence). The CDR3 loop spans 16 amino acids.

This clone has a handful of counts. This chain connects TRBV4-2 to TRBJ1-5; perhaps TRBD1 as D (5 bases). The V end lost 1 base, the J end lost 1 base, and 11 bases lay between the germline ends. The V gene's germline CDR1 is LGHNA and CDR2 YNFKEQ. The CDR3 loop spans 16 amino acids. The CDR3: CASSQVAGGSNQPQHF. The CDR3 region has the DNA TGTGCCAGCAGCCAAGTGGCCGGGGGAAGCAATCAGCCCCAGCATTTT.

The CDR3, as DNA: TGTGCCAGCAGTGAGACTAGCGGCCTCTACGAGCAGTACTTC. Translating gives CASSETSGLYEQYF. The rearrangement links TRBV7-6 to TRBJ2-7; TRBD2 matches 9 bases. In germline, CDR1 is SGHVS, CDR2 FNYEAQ. Trimming took 6 bases from V and 3 from J; bases not matched to a gene: 6. The CDR3 totals 14 residues.

CDR3 in amino acids: CASMPARDSSAGANVLTF. DNA of the CDR3: TGTGCCAGTATGCCGGCCAGGGATAGTTCTGCGGGGGCCAACGTCCTGACTTTC. This chain connects TRBV19 to TRBJ2-6, with TRBD1 as a possible D gene (5 bases). This CDR3 spans 18 amino acids. The V end was cut by 7 bases, the J end by 4 bases, with 23 bases between. The germline V gene encodes CDR1 LNHDA and CDR2 SQIVND (reference sequence).

The chain combines TRBV5-4 with TRBJ2-3; D unresolved. CDR1 and CDR2 (germline): SGHNT, YYREEE (reference sequence). CDR3 length: 12 residues. V dropped 4 bases and J dropped 5 bases, with 8 bases sitting between them. The CDR3 nucleotides are TGTGCCAGCAGCCAGACCCTAGATACGCAGTATTTT. It is translated as CASSQTLDTQYF.

The count of this clone is one. The chain employs TRBV7-3 and TRBJ2-1; a possible D gene is TRBD2 (5 bases). With 6 bases removed from V and 6 bases from J, the gap between germline ends came to 9 bases. This CDR3 is built from 12 residues. Germline V gene data show CDR1 as SGHTA and CDR2 as FQGTGA. The CDR3: CASRGRGNEQFF. CDR3 DNA sequence: TGTGCCAGCAGGGGTCGGGGCAATGAGCAGTTCTTC. Full variable domain (missing parts from reference TRBV7-3 and TRBJ2-1): GAGVSQTPSNKVTEKGKYVELRCDPISGHTALYWYRQSLGQGPEFLIYFQGTGAADDSGLPNDRFFAVRPEGSVSTLKIQRTERGDSAVYLCASRGRGNEQFFGPGTRLTVL.

This clone was seen only once. The rearrangement uses TRBV25-1 and TRBJ2-1; 10 bases match TRBD2. Germline loops: CDR1 MGHDK, CDR2 SYGVNS. V lost 7 bases and J lost 6; bases outside the gene matches: 6. The CDR3 loop spans 14 amino acids. In nucleotides, the CDR3 is TGTGCCAGCACCCGGACTAGCGGTACCAATGAGCAGTTCTTC. The encoded protein is CASTRTSGTNEQFF.

The DNA of the CDR3 is TGTGCCAGCAGACCAGGGTTTAGGGCGGGCGGCTACACCTTC. Protein product: CASRPGFRAGGYTF. V and J are TRBV6-5 and TRBJ1-2, with D possibly TRBD1 on 5 matching bases. V was shortened by 6 bases and J by 8 bases, with 19 bases between the two germline ends. Germline values: CDR1 MNHEY, CDR2 SVGAGI. The CDR3 is 14 amino acids.

The V call is TRBV30, the J call TRBJ2-5; D gene ambiguous. In germline, CDR1 is GTSNPN, CDR2 SVGIG (reference sequence). The length of the CDR3 is 11 residues. V was shortened by 1 base and J by 7 bases, with 7 bases between the two germline ends. CDR3 region: CAWSALGTQYF. The CDR3 region has the DNA TGTGCCTGGAGTGCCCTGGGGACCCAGTACTTC.